The 3 T cell receptor beta chains below come from one sample, sequenced in a study of shared clonotypes between healthy human individuals. Sequenced by immunoSEQ multiplex PCR; TCRdb stores in-frame clones only, minus some. The table records approximately 1.4 million clones, nearly 99% of them present only once. The sequencing sample was made of naive CD4+ T cells sorted from blood. As to subset: CD45RA+ positively selected. The receptors stem from a young man in good health.

The V gene is TRBV5-4, the J gene TRBJ2-3, with TRBD2 matching over 9 bases. Germline V gives CDR1 SGHNT, CDR2 YYREEE (reference sequence). The V and J ends lost 4 bases and 5 bases, in that order; junction bases with no gene match: 11. The CDR3 consists of 16 residues. CDR3 coding DNA: TGTGCCAGCAGCCCTCAAGGCGGGAGGGCCATAGATACGCAGTATTTT. This gives the protein CASSPQGGRAIDTQYF.

This chain links TRBV5-5 with TRBJ2-1; D is ambiguous. The CDR3 runs 14 residues. V was clipped by 1 base and J by 0 bases, with 5 bases between them. Germline lookup yields CDR1 SGHKS and CDR2 YYEKEE (reference sequence). Here the CDR3 reads CASSLTYSYNEQFF. CDR3 in DNA: TGTGCCAGCAGCTTGACCTACTCCTACAATGAGCAGTTCTTC. Variable domain in full (rest from reference TRBV5-5 and TRBJ2-1): DAGVTQSPTHLIKTRGQQVTLRCSPISGHKSVSWYQQVLGQGPQFIFQYYEKEERGRGNFPDRFSARQFPNYSSELNVNALLLGDSALYLCASSLTYSYNEQFFGPGTRLTVL.

The chain has TRBV7-9 and TRBJ1-3; no clear D gene. The CDR3 is 11 amino acids. The germline CDR1 and CDR2 sequences are SEHNR and FQNEAQ (reference sequence). V dropped 5 bases and J dropped 8 bases, with 7 bases sitting between them. CDR3 protein: CASSRGDTIYF. DNA for the CDR3: TGTGCCAGCAGCCGTGGGGACACCATATATTTT.